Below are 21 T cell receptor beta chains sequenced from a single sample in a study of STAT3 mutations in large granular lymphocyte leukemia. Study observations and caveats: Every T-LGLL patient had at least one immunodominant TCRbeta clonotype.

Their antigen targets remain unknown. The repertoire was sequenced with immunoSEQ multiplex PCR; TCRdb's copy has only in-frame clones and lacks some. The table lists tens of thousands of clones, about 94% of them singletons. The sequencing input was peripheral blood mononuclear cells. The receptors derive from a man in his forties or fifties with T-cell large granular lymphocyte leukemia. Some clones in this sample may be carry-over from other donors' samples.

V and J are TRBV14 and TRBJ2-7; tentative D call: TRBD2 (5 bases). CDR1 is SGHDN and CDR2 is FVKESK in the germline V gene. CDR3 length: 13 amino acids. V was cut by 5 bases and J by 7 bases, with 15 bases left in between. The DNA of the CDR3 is TGTGCCAGCAGCGAGGACTGGACGGGGGAGCAGTACTTC. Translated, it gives CASSEDWTGEQYF.

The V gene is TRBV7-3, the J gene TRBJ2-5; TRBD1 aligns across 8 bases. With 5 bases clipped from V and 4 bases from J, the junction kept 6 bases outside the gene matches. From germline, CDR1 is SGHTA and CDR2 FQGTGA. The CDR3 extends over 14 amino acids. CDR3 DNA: TGTGCCAGCAGCCGCGGACAGGGACTAGAGACCCAGTACTTC. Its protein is CASSRGQGLETQYF.

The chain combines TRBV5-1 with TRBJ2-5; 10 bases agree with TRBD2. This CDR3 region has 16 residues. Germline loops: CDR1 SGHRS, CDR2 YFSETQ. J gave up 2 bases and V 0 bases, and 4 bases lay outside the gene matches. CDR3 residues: CASSLAAAGGQETQYF. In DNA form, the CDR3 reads TGCGCCAGCAGCTTGGCCGCAGCGGGGGGGCAAGAGACCCAGTACTTC.

CDR3 in amino acids: CASSFGYEQYF. The CDR3 DNA reads as TGCGCCAGCAGCTTCGGCTACGAGCAGTACTTC. The V and J genes are TRBV5-1 and TRBJ2-7; no definite D call. This CDR3 is built from 11 residues. Trimming removed 2 bases from V and 3 bases from J, with 3 bases in between. Looked up from germline, CDR1 is SGHRS and CDR2 is YFSETQ.

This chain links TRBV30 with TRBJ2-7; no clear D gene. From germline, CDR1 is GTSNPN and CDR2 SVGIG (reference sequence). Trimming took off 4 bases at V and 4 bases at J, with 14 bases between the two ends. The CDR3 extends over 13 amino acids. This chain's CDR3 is CAWTPIGPYEQYF. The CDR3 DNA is TGTGCCTGGACCCCCATCGGCCCGTACGAGCAGTACTTC.

Here the CDR3 reads CASSGAASYNEQFF. DNA of the CDR3: TGTGCCAGCAGTGGGGCAGCCTCCTACAATGAGCAGTTCTTC. The rearrangement uses TRBV2 and TRBJ2-1; the D is unclear. Germline loops: CDR1 SNHLY, CDR2 FYNNEI. The germline V and J ends were trimmed by 4 bases and 0 bases, with 7 bases remaining between them. CDR3 length: 14 amino acids.

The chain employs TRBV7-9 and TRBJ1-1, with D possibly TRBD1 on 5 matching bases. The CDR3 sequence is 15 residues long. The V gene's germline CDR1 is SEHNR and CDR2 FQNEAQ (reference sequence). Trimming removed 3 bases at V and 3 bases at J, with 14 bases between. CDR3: CASSFAIGDHTEAFF. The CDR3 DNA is TGTGCCAGCAGCTTTGCCATAGGGGACCACACTGAAGCTTTCTTT.

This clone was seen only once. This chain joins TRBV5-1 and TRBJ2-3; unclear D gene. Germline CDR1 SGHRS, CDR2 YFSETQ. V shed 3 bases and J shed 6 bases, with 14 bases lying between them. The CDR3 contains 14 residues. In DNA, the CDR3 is TGCGCCAGCAGCTCTACTCGACCCGGGGATACGCAGTATTTT. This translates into CASSSTRPGDTQYF.

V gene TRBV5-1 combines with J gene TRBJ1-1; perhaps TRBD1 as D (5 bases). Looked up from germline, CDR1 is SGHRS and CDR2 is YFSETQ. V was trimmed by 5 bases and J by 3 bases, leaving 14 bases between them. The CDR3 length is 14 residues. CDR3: CASSPGGFDTEAFF. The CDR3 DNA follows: TGCGCCAGCAGTCCCGGGGGGTTTGACACTGAAGCTTTCTTT.

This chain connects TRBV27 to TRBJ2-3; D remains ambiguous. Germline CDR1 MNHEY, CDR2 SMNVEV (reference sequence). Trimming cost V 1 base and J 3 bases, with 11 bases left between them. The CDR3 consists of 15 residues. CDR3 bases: TGTGCCAGCAGTTTATACAACGGATTGACAGATACGCAGTATTTT. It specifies CASSLYNGLTDTQYF.

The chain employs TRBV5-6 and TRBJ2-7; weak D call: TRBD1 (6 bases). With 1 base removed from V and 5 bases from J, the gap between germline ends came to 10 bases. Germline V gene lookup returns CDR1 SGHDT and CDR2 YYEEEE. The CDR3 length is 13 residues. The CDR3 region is CASSLSDRNEQYF. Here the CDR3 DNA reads TGTGCCAGCAGCTTGTCGGACAGAAACGAGCAGTACTTC. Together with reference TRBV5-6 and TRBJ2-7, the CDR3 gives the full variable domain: DAGVTQSPTHLIKTRGQQVTLRCSPKSGHDTVSWYQQALGQGPQFIFQYYEEEERQRGNFPDRFSGHQFPNYSSELNVNALLLGDSALYLCASSLSDRNEQYFGPGTRLTVT.

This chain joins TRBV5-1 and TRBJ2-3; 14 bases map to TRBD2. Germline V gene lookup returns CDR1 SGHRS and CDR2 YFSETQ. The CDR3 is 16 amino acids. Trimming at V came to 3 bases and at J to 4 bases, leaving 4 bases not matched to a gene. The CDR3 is CASSSRTSGGPDTQYF. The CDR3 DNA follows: TGCGCCAGCAGCTCCCGGACTAGCGGGGGGCCAGATACGCAGTATTTT.

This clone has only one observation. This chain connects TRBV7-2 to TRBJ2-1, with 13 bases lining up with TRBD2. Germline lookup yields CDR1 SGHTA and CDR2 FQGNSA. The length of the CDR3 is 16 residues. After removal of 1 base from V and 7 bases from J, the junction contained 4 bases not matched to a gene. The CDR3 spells CASSLGGTSGINEQFF. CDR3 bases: TGTGCCAGCAGCTTAGGCGGGACTAGCGGGATAAATGAGCAGTTCTTC.

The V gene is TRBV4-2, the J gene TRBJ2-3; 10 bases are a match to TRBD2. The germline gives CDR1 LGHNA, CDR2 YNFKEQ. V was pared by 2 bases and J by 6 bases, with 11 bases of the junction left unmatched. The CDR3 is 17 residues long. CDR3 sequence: CASSQSSGGAISDTQYF. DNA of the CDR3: TGTGCCAGCAGCCAATCGAGCGGGGGGGCCATATCGGATACGCAGTATTTT.

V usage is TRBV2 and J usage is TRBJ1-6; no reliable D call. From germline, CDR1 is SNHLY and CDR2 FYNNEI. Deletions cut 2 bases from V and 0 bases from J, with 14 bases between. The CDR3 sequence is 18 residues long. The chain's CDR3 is CASSEFLTGSSYNSPLHF. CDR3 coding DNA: TGTGCCAGCAGTGAATTCCTGACGGGTAGCTCCTATAATTCACCCCTCCACTTT.

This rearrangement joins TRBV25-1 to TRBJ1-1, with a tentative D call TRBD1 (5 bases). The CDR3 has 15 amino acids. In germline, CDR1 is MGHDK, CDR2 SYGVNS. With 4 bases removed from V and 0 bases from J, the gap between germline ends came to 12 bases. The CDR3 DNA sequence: TGTGCCAGCAGTGGCGGGGGAGGCTTGAACACTGAAGCTTTCTTT. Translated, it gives CASSGGGGLNTEAFF.

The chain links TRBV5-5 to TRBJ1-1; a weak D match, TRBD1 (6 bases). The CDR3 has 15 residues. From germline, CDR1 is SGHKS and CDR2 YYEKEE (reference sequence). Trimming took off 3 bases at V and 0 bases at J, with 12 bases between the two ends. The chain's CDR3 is CASSSWQGMNTEAFF. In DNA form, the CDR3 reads TGTGCCAGCAGCTCCTGGCAGGGGATGAACACTGAAGCTTTCTTT.

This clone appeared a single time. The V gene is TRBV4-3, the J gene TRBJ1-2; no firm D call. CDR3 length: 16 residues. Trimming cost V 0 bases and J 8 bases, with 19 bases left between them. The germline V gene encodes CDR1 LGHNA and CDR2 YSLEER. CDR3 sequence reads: CASSQDSGPKHGGYTF. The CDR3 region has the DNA TGCGCCAGCAGCCAAGATTCGGGTCCCAAGCATGGAGGCTACACCTTC.

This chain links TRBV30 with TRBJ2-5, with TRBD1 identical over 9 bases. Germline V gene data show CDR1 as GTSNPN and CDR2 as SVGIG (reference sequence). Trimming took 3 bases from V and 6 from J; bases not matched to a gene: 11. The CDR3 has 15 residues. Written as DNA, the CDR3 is TGTGCCTGGAGATGCGTACAGGGGGCGCGTAAGACCCAGTACTTC. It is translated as CAWRCVQGARKTQYF. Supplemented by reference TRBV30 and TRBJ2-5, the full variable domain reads SQTIHQWPATLVQPVGSPLSLECTVEGTSNPNLYWYRQAAGRGLQLLFYSVGIGQISSEVPQNLSASRPQDRQFILSSKKLLLSDSGFYLCAWRCVQGARKTQYFGPGTRLLVL.

The CDR3 region is CAWSVEGDSPLHF. The CDR3 DNA is TGTGCCTGGAGTGTTGAAGGGGATTCACCCCTCCACTTT. The chain has TRBV30 and TRBJ1-6, with D perhaps TRBD1 (5 bases). Trimming removed 0 bases from V and 8 bases from J, with 8 bases in between. This CDR3 is built from 13 residues. Germline-derived CDR1 and CDR2 are GTSNPN and SVGIG (reference sequence).

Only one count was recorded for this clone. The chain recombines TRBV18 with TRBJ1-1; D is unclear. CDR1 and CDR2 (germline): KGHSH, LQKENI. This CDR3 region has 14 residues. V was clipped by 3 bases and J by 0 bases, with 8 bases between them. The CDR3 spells CASSPSEMNTEAFF. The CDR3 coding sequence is TGTGCCAGCTCACCTTCCGAAATGAACACTGAAGCTTTCTTT.